This T cell receptor beta chain was captured in a study of molecular identifiers for immune sequencing clone quantification (dated by TCRdb to between 2017 and 2018). As for the study more broadly: For a replicate experiment, RNA from approximately 20,000 or 100,000 naive CD8 T cells was divided into five aliquots, and four of the five aliquots were sequenced. CD8 T cells were used in a methods study to benchmark molecular-identifier clustering-based TCR repertoire sequencing (MIDCIRS) and TCR RNA copy counting.

This clonotype was counted ten times or more. This receptor's antigen is unknown. No qualities accompany the bases; no much larger clone lies one base away. Libraries of naive CD8 T cells were generated from roughly 18,000 to 920,000 sorted cells, with 10%, 30% or 50% of the purified RNA used. Naive CD8 T cells were FACS-sorted as CD8+CD4-CCR7+CD45RA+ on a BD FACSAria II into RLT Plus buffer. Ten to eleven TCR copies' worth of Jurkat RNA were spiked into roughly 20,000-1,000,000 naive CD8 T cell samples to test detection sensitivity. CD8 T cells were enriched with RosetteSep CD8+ T Cell Enrichment Cocktail and Ficoll-Paque, followed by ACK red cell lysis. Library generation was performed with PCR. The listed sequencing device is NextSeq 500. Preparation of bulk TCR libraries followed a previously described approach, with the TCR primers listed in Table S5. Purification of total RNA was performed with the Qiagen AllPrep DNA/RNA kit. Before analysis, reads from multiple sequencing runs of one library were combined. As for the original processing: Only reads with exact TCR constant sequence were kept, trimmed to 150 nt, and grouped by their 12-nt molecular barcodes. Reads in each barcode group were sub-clustered using a 15% Levenshtein threshold, and a quality-weighted consensus sequence was built for each RNA molecule. Non-functional sequences were removed, as were lower-count sequences one edit away from another. Based on fitting two negative binomial distributions, any barcode sub-cluster with under 20% of the maximum read count was discarded. The public reads were quality trimmed at Q25 with fastp and then assembled into clones with MiXCR by TCRdb, keeping productive beta chains. Each CDR3 protein appears once, grouped with its most common genes and DNA. TCRdb, not the authors, supplied the V and J calls. The sample table shows under 600,000 distinct CDR3 sequences, and about 25% are seen once. Roughly 0.77% of the sample belongs to the ten largest clones.

The V end loses 0 bases and the J end loses 3 bases, and a stretch of 6 bases separates them. The CDR3, cysteine through phenylalanine, is 14 amino acids long. The DNA shown is the 42-base CDR3, in frame from base 1. Reading the germline V gene gives CDR1 MNHEY and CDR2 SVGEGT. Beyond this particular receptor, the publication reports: In CMV-specific effector cells, clones with more than 20 RNA copies contained over 99% of molecules, whereas in naive cells such clones contained under 1% of molecules. Spiked-in Jurkat TCR RNA equivalent to a single cell was reported to be detectable even among approximately 1 million naive CD8 T cells. Modeling indicated about 3.1 TCR RNA copies recovered per cell, compared with 7.5 to 10 by digital PCR, which implies a capture efficiency of approximately 30%. When barcode sub-clustering was left out, chimeric consensus sequences inflated TCR diversity, with chimeras reaching as high as 47%. Spiked-in Jurkat TCR RNA (roughly 10 copies' worth), which is not part of the donor repertoire, was contained in the naive libraries. The sizes of highly expanded clones could end up underestimated when identical TCR molecules share a barcode.

The chain employs TRBV6-2 or TRBV6-3 and TRBJ1-5; the D segment cannot be called with confidence. Material: naive CD8+ T cells from blood, with Jurkat cell RNA spiked in. What this sample's cell subset or site label stands for: FACS-sorted CD8+CD4-CCR7+CD45RA+ naive T cells. The sequence was obtained from a human donor in good health. Some libraries in this study had Jurkat cell RNA spiked in. Here is the DNA: TGTGCCAGCAGTTACTCAGCCCCCAATCAGCCCCAGCATTTT. Protein translation: CASSYSAPNQPQHF.